The TCR beta chain described here comes from a study of cytomegalovirus exposure and HLA in healthy donors. The CDR3 runs 13 residues. Trimming took 5 bases from V and 4 from J; bases not matched to a gene: 2. From germline, CDR1 is MNHEY and CDR2 SVGAGI. Both 60 Vbeta primers and 13 Jbeta primers went into the PCR. Clones were read by immunoSEQ multiplex PCR, and TCRdb kept only the in-frame ones, dropping some. The repertoire holds fewer than 55,000 clones, about 71% seen once, with less than 25% in the top ten. Comment on this clone: Its target is unknown.

Broader study findings: A later analysis, which compared TCR beta chains of equal frequency, found the HLA-associated ones more clonally expanded. DRB1 showed the most TCR associations and HLA-C the fewest in a later analysis, as rates varied by HLA locus.

The clonotype originates from a woman aged 45-65 years in good health and CMV-seropositive. Sequencing was performed on PBMCs. The chain recombines TRBV6-5 with TRBJ2-7; the match to TRBD2 covers 10 bases. CDR3 DNA: TGTGCCAGCAGTCGAGCGGGAGGGTACGAGCAGTACTTC. It codes for CASSRAGGYEQYF.